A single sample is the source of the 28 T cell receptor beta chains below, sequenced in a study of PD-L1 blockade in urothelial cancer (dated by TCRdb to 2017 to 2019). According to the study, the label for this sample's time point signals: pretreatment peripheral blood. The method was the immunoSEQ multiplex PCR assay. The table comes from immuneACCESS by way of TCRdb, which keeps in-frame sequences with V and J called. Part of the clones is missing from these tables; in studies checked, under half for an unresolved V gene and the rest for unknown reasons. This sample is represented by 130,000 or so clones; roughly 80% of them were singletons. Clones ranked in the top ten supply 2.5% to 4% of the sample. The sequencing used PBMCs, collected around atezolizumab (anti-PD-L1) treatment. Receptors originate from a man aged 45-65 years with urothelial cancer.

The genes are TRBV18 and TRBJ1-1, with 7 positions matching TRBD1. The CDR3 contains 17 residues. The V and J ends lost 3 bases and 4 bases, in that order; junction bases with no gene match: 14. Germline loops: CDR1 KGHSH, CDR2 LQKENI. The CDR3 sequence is CASSPDWAGGRGTEAFF. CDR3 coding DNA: TGTGCCAGCTCACCCGATTGGGCAGGGGGACGGGGCACTGAAGCTTTCTTT.

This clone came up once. CDR3 amino acids: CASSVAPAASTDTQYF. The CDR3 DNA sequence: TGTGCCAGCAGCGTAGCCCCAGCGGCTAGCACAGATACGCAGTATTTT. The chain carries TRBV9 and TRBJ2-3, with a tentative D call TRBD2 (5 bases). This CDR3 is built from 16 residues. The ends were cut back, 0 bases at V and 0 bases at J, with 11 bases in the middle. Looked up from germline, CDR1 is SGDLS and CDR2 is YYNGEE.

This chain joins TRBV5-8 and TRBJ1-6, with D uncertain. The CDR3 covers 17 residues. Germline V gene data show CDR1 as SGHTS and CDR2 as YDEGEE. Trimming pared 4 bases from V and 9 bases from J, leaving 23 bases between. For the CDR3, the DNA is TGTGCCAGCAGCCAGTTCGGGAGTCCCTCTCTAGGTTCACCCCTCCACTTT. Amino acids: CASSQFGSPSLGSPLHF.

The CDR3 spells CASSAGTSGFSEQYF. In DNA, the CDR3 is TGTGCCAGCAGCGCCGGGACTAGCGGTTTCTCCGAGCAGTACTTC. This rearrangement joins TRBV9 to TRBJ2-7; 11 bases are a match to TRBD2. Germline CDR1 and CDR2: SGDLS and YYNGEE. The CDR3 has 15 residues. V trimming: 3 bases; J trimming: 6 bases; junction bases outside the gene matches: 8.

CDR3 residues: CASSLLEVGYEQYF. CDR3 coding DNA: TGTGCCAGCAGCCTACTAGAAGTGGGCTACGAGCAGTACTTC. The chain is built from TRBV28 and TRBJ2-7; maybe TRBD2 (5 bases). Germline V gene sequence: CDR1 MDHEN, CDR2 SYDVKM. The CDR3 contains 14 residues. V was trimmed by 6 bases and J by 3 bases, leaving 15 bases between them.

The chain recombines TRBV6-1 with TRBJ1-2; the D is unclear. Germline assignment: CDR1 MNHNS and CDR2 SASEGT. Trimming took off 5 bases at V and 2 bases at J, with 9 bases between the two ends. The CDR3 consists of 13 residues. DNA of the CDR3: TGTGCCAGCAGTCAAACATCGAACTATGGCTACACCTTC. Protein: CASSQTSNYGYTF.

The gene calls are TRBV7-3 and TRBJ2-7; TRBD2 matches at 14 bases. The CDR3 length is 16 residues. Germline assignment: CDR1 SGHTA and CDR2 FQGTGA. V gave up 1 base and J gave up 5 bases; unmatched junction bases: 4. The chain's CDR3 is CASSLKGTSGSDEQYF. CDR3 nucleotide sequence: TGTGCCAGCAGCTTAAAGGGGACTAGCGGGAGCGACGAGCAGTACTTC.

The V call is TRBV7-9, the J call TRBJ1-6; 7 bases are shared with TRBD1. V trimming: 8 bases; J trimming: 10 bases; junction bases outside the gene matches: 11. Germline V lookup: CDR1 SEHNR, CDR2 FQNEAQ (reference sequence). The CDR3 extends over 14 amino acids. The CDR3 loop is CASGARQGLSPLHF. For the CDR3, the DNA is TGTGCCAGCGGTGCTAGACAGGGTTTGTCACCCCTCCACTTT.

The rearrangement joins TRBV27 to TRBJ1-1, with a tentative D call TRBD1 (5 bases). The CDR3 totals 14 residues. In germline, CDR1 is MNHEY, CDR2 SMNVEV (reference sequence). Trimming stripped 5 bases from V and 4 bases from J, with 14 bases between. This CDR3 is CASSRNRGGTEAFF. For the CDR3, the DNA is TGTGCCAGCAGTCGAAACCGGGGGGGCACTGAAGCTTTCTTT.

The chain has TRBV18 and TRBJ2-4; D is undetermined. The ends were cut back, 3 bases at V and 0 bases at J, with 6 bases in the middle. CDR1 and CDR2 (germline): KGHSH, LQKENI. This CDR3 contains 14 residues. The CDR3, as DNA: TGTGCCAGCTCACCCGAGCTAGCCAAAAACATTCAGTACTTC. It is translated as CASSPELAKNIQYF.

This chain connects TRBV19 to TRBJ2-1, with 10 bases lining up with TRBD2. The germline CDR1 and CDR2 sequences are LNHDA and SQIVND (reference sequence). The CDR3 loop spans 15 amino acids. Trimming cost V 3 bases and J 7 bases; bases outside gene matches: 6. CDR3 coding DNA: TGTGCCAGTAGTATCCCAGCGGGAGGGAGGAATGAGCAGTTCTTC. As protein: CASSIPAGGRNEQFF.

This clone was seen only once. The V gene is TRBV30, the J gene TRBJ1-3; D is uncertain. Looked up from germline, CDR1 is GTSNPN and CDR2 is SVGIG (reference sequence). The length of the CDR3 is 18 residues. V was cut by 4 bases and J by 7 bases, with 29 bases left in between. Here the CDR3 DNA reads TGTGCCTGGATCCGTATCCCCCTAGCAAGGGAGAAGGTTAACACCATATATTTT. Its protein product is CAWIRIPLAREKVNTIYF.

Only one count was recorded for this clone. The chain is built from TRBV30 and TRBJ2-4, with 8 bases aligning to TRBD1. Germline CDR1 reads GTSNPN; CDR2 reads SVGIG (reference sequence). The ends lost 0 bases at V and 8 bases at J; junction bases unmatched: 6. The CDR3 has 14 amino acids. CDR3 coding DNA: TGTGCCTGGAGTGTCCAGGGGGCGGGGTACATTCAGTACTTC. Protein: CAWSVQGAGYIQYF.

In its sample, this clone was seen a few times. In nucleotides, the CDR3 is TGTGCCAGCAGTGGATATAGCGGGAGGGCCCGGAATGAGCAGTTCTTC. It translates to CASSGYSGRARNEQFF. This chain links TRBV25-1 with TRBJ2-1; TRBD2 aligns across 11 bases. The CDR3 spans 16 residues. Per germline, CDR1 MGHDK and CDR2 SYGVNS. Unmatched junction bases numbered 9, after V lost 4 bases and J lost 7 bases.

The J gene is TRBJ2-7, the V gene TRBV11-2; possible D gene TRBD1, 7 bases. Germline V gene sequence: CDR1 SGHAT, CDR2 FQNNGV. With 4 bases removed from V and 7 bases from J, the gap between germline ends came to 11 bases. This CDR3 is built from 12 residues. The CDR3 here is CASSSPGGEQYF. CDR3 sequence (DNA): TGTGCCAGCAGCTCCCCAGGGGGGGAGCAGTACTTC.

The CDR3 DNA reads TGTGCCAGCAGTGACCACCTCCGGGGTCGGAATCAGCCCCAGCATTTT. This sequence encodes CASSDHLRGRNQPQHF. V gene TRBV6-1 combines with J gene TRBJ1-5; D unclear. V gave up 3 bases and J gave up 4 bases, with 16 bases separating them. CDR1 is MNHNS and CDR2 is SASEGT in the germline V gene. There are 16 residues in the CDR3.

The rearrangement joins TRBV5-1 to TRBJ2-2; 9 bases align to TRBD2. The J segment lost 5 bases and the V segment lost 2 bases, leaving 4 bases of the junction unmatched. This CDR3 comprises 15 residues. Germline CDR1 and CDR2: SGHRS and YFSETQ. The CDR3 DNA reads TGCGCCAGCAGCTTTCTAGCGGGGTCGACCGGGGAGCTGTTTTTT. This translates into CASSFLAGSTGELFF.

The CDR3 nucleotides are TGTGCCAGCAGTTTCAGCGGGAGAACCAAAAACATTCAGTACTTC. This translates into CASSFSGRTKNIQYF. This chain uses TRBV28 with TRBJ2-4; TRBD2 agrees at 8 bases. The trim removed 3 bases at V and 2 bases at J, leaving 3 bases unmatched. This CDR3 has 15 residues. Looked up from germline, CDR1 is MDHEN and CDR2 is SYDVKM.

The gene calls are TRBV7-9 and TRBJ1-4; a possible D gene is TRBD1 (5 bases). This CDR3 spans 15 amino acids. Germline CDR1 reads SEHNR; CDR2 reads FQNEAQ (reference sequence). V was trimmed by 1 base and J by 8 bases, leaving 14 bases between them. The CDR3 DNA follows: TGTGCCAGCAGCTTAGGAATGGGGCGCGAAGAAAAACTGTTTTTT. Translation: CASSLGMGREEKLFF.

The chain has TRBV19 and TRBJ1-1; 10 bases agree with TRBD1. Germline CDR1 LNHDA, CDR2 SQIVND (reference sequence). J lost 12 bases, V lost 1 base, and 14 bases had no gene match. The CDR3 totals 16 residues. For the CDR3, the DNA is TGTGCCAGTAGTATAGCTTCTAGAAAGACAGGGGGCGAGTCTTTCTTT. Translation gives CASSIASRKTGGESFF.

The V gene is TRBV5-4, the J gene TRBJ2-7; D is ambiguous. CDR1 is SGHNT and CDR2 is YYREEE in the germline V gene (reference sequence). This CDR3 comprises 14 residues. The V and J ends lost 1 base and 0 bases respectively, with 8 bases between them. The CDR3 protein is CASSLSPSSYEQYF. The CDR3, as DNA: TGTGCCAGCAGCTTGTCCCCGAGCTCCTACGAGCAGTACTTC.

As DNA, the CDR3 is TGTGCCAGCAGTTTAAGAGGGCGGGGGGTTGTCTCCCGGAATGAGCAGTTCTTC. Encoded protein: CASSLRGRGVVSRNEQFF. V gene TRBV27 combines with J gene TRBJ2-1, with 8 bases aligning to TRBD2. This CDR3 contains 18 residues. Germline CDR1 is MNHEY and CDR2 is SMNVEV (reference sequence). The junction had 16 bases not matched to a gene; V was cut back by 2 bases and J by 7 bases.

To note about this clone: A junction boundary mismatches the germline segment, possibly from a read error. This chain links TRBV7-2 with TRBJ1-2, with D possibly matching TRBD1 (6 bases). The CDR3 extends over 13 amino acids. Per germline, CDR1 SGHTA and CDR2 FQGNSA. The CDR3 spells CASTLQGGYGYTF. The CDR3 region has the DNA TGTGCCAGCACCTTACAGGGAGGCTATGGCTACACCTTC.

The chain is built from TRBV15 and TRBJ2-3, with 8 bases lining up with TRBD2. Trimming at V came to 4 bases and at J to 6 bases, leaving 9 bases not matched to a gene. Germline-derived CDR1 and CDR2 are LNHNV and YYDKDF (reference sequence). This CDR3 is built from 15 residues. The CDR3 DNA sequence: TGTGCCACCAGCATTGGACTAGCCTCTTTTGATACGCAGTATTTT. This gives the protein CATSIGLASFDTQYF.

The CDR3, as DNA: TGTGCCAGCAGACCAAACACGGGAGGGTCTGAAGCTTTCTTT. It is translated as CASRPNTGGSEAFF. The chain uses TRBV6-6 and TRBJ1-1, with D hard to call. The CDR3 loop spans 14 amino acids. Between the trimmed V and J ends, which lost 6 bases and 6 bases, there was a span of 17 bases. The germline V gene encodes CDR1 MNHNY and CDR2 SVGAGI (reference sequence).

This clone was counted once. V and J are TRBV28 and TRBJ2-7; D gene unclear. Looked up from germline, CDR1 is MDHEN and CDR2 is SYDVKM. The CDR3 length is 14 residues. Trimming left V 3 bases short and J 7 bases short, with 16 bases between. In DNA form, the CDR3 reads TGTGCCAGCAGTTTTGAGGCCACTGGTGGAGAGCAGTACTTC. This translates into CASSFEATGGEQYF.

CDR3 loop: CASSATSGIFNEQYF. CDR3 nucleotide sequence: TGCGCCAGCAGCGCGACTAGCGGGATCTTCAACGAGCAGTACTTC. The V and J genes are TRBV5-1 and TRBJ2-7; 11 nucleotides align to TRBD2. The CDR3 sequence is 15 residues long. Germline assignment: CDR1 SGHRS and CDR2 YFSETQ. Trimming cost V 4 bases and J 5 bases; bases outside gene matches: 8.

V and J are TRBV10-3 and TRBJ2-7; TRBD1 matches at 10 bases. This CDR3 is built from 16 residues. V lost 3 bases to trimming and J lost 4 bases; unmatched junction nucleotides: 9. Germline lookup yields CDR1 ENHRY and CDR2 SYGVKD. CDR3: CAISDQTGGAGYEQYF. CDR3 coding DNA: TGTGCCATCAGTGATCAGACAGGGGGCGCCGGGTACGAGCAGTACTTC.